The 19 T cell receptor beta chains below were found in one sample sequenced in a study of blood T cell repertoires in COVID-19. The method was immunoSEQ multiplex PCR; TCRdb's version includes in-frame clones alone and lacks a portion of them. The sample carries about 400,000 clones, about 90% recorded once. Sample: PBMCs or T cells enriched from blood (not recorded which). The receptors derive from a woman aged 25-40 years who had recovered from COVID-19.

V and J are TRBV7-2 and TRBJ2-3; 8 positions match TRBD1. The junction had 5 bases not matched to a gene; V was cut back by 6 bases and J by 6 bases. The CDR3 spans 13 residues. Germline V lookup: CDR1 SGHTA, CDR2 FQGNSA. CDR3 bases: TGTGCCAGCAGGAGGGACAGGTTGGATACGCAGTATTTT. Amino acid sequence: CASRRDRLDTQYF. The full variable domain, with the rest looked up from reference TRBV7-2 and TRBJ2-3, is GAGVSQSPSNKVTEKGKDVELRCDPISGHTALYWYRQSLGQGLEFLIYFQGNSAPDKSGLPSDRFSAERTGGSVSTLTIQRTQQEDSAVYLCASRRDRLDTQYFGPGTRLTVL.

This sequence joins TRBV6-5 and TRBJ1-2; weak D call: TRBD1 (5 bases). This CDR3 is built from 13 residues. With 6 bases removed from V and 4 bases from J, the gap between germline ends came to 12 bases. The germline gives CDR1 MNHEY, CDR2 SVGAGI. CDR3 loop: CASRPDIPYGYTF. The CDR3 bases are TGTGCCAGCAGGCCGGACATTCCCTATGGCTACACCTTC.

This chain uses TRBV28 with TRBJ2-3; maybe TRBD1 (5 bases). Germline V gene sequence: CDR1 MDHEN, CDR2 SYDVKM. This CDR3 has 16 amino acids. V lost 2 bases and J 2 bases, leaving 14 bases between the germline ends. CDR3 nucleotides: TGTGCCAGCAGTTTAGGTAGGGGCCAGGACACAGATACGCAGTATTTT. This encodes CASSLGRGQDTDTQYF.

Concerning this clone: Additional DNA sequences in this sample encode the identical CDR3. The chain has TRBV7-3 and TRBJ1-1; D not certain. The CDR3 consists of 13 residues. The germline V and J ends were trimmed by 2 bases and 5 bases, with 9 bases remaining between them. CDR1 and CDR2 from the germline V gene are SGHTA and FQGTGA. In DNA form, the CDR3 reads TGTGCCAGCAGCTTACTCCGGGGAACTGAAGCTTTCTTT. Its protein is CASSLLRGTEAFF.

The chain joins TRBV9 to TRBJ1-2, with TRBD1 matching 9 bases. Trimming took 2 bases from V and 6 from J; bases not matched to a gene: 5. Germline CDR1 is SGDLS and CDR2 is YYNGEE. The CDR3 loop spans 14 amino acids. This CDR3 reads CASSVGQGGDGYTF. In DNA, the CDR3 is TGTGCCAGCAGCGTGGGACAGGGAGGAGATGGCTACACCTTC.

V is TRBV5-1 and J is TRBJ2-4; TRBD1 aligns across 11 bases. V was clipped by 4 bases and J by 7 bases; unmatched bases: 7. Germline V lookup: CDR1 SGHRS, CDR2 YFSETQ. The CDR3 sequence is 15 residues long. CDR3 bases: TGCGCCAGCAGCGAGAGGACAGGGGGCAGGAACATTCAGTACTTC. Its protein product is CASSERTGGRNIQYF.

This chain uses TRBV6-5 with TRBJ2-7; D may be TRBD2 (6 bases). Germline-derived CDR1 and CDR2 are MNHEY and SVGAGI. The CDR3 consists of 14 residues. Trimming shortened V by 7 bases and J by 4 bases, and 17 bases separated the two germline ends. Written as DNA, the CDR3 is TGTGCCAGCACCGTAGCGGAGACTATTTACGAGCAGTACTTC. It specifies CASTVAETIYEQYF.

The chain employs TRBV5-1 and TRBJ1-4, with 10 bases identical to TRBD1. Germline V gives CDR1 SGHRS, CDR2 YFSETQ. Trimming took 3 bases from V and 6 from J; bases not matched to a gene: 5. The CDR3 sequence is 15 residues long. DNA for the CDR3: TGCGCCAGCAGCTCGGGACAGGGGATGGATGAAAAACTGTTTTTT. Protein sequence: CASSSGQGMDEKLFF. The variable domain in full, completed from reference TRBV5-1 and TRBJ1-4, reads KAGVTQTPRYLIKTRGQQVTLSCSPISGHRSVSWYQQTPGQGLQFLFEYFSETQRNKGNFPGRFSGRQFSNSRSEMNVSTLELGDSALYLCASSSGQGMDEKLFFGSGTQLSVL.

The genes are TRBV9 and TRBJ2-1; D perhaps matches TRBD2 (6 bases). In germline, CDR1 is SGDLS, CDR2 YYNGEE. V gave up 3 bases and J gave up 0 bases, with 13 bases separating them. The CDR3 covers 16 residues. Here the CDR3 reads CASSEPGLSSYNEQFF. CDR3 DNA sequence: TGTGCCAGCAGCGAACCGGGACTCAGCTCCTACAATGAGCAGTTCTTC. Full variable domain (missing parts from reference TRBV9 and TRBJ2-1): DSGVTQTPKHLITATGQRVTLRCSPRSGDLSVYWYQQSLDQGLQFLIQYYNGEERAKGNILERFSAQQFPDLHSELNLSSLELGDSALYFCASSEPGLSSYNEQFFGPGTRLTVL.

This clone was found many times. Within the sample, other DNA sequences also encode this same CDR3. The chain is built from TRBV4-1 and TRBJ1-5, with 7 bases identical to TRBD1. With V trimmed by 3 bases and J by 6 bases, 5 bases remained unmatched. This CDR3 region has 14 residues. CDR1 and CDR2 (germline): MGHRA, YSYEKL. The DNA for the CDR3 is TGCGCCAGCAGCCACTCACAGGGGCTTCAGCCCCAGCATTTT. The encoded protein is CASSHSQGLQPQHF.

CDR3 sequence: CASSSTAEHTDTQYF. The CDR3 bases are TGTGCCAGCAGTTCCACAGCGGAGCACACAGATACGCAGTATTTT. The gene calls are TRBV27 and TRBJ2-3, with a possible D match to TRBD2 (5 bases). V lost 4 bases, J lost 2 bases, and 13 bases lay in between. The CDR3 length is 15 residues. Germline V lookup: CDR1 MNHEY, CDR2 SMNVEV (reference sequence).

This clone appeared a single time. This chain connects TRBV6-2 or TRBV6-3 to TRBJ2-2, with 8 nucleotides matching TRBD1. After removal of 6 bases from V and 7 bases from J, the junction contained 10 bases not matched to a gene. Germline V gene lookup returns CDR1 MNHEY and CDR2 SVGEGT. The CDR3 totals 15 residues. The CDR3 loop is CASSPPDRGNGELFF. CDR3 coding DNA: TGTGCCAGCAGCCCCCCCGACAGGGGTAACGGGGAGCTGTTTTTT.

The rearrangement links TRBV11-2 to TRBJ2-2; D ambiguous. V lost 1 base and J lost 7, with 7 bases in between. The CDR3 spans 13 residues. Germline V CDR1 and CDR2: SGHAT, FQNNGV. The chain's CDR3 is CASSLVGDGELFF. The CDR3 region has the DNA TGTGCCAGCAGCTTAGTTGGAGACGGGGAGCTGTTTTTT.

CDR3 sequence: CASSRGHEQYF. For the CDR3, the DNA is TGTGCCAGCAGCAGGGGCCACGAGCAGTACTTC. The chain uses TRBV6-5 and TRBJ2-7; D might be TRBD1 (6 bases). V was cut by 6 bases and J by 5 bases, with 8 bases left in between. Germline loops: CDR1 MNHEY, CDR2 SVGAGI. The CDR3 is 11 amino acids.

The chain combines TRBV5-1 with TRBJ1-3; tentative D call: TRBD1 (6 bases). Trimming stripped 5 bases from V and 6 bases from J, with 18 bases between. The CDR3 is made up of 15 amino acids. Per the germline V gene, CDR1 is SGHRS and CDR2 is YFSETQ. The CDR3, as DNA: TGCGCCAGCAGGGCGGACATAAACAGGGAAAACACCATATATTTT. Translation: CASRADINRENTIYF.

This clone has only a few counts. The chain carries TRBV27 and TRBJ2-7, with a weak D call TRBD2 (6 bases). CDR1 is MNHEY and CDR2 is SMNVEV in the germline V gene (reference sequence). This CDR3 spans 14 amino acids. The V and J ends lost 2 bases and 6 bases respectively, with 14 bases between them. CDR3 sequence (DNA): TGTGCCAGCAGTTTAATCGGGACTTCCCTCGAGCAGTACTTC. This encodes CASSLIGTSLEQYF.

The V and J genes are TRBV4-3 and TRBJ2-3; 8 bases line up with TRBD2. Germline values: CDR1 LGHNA, CDR2 YSLEER. The ends lost 11 bases at V and 5 bases at J; junction bases unmatched: 12. CDR3 size: 14 residues. The CDR3 loop is CASGVQRGLDTQYF. In DNA, the CDR3 is TGCGCCTCAGGAGTCCAGCGGGGGTTAGATACGCAGTATTTT.

The chain recombines TRBV18 with TRBJ2-1, with TRBD2 as a possible D gene (6 bases). In germline, CDR1 is KGHSH, CDR2 LQKENI. The CDR3 extends over 16 amino acids. Trimming left V 4 bases short and J 8 bases short, with 21 bases between. In nucleotides, the CDR3 is TGTGCCAGCTCACGGGACTTCCCGCCGGGACGCGATGAGCAGTTCTTC. Translated, it gives CASSRDFPPGRDEQFF.

The chain carries TRBV19 and TRBJ2-1, with 10 positions matching TRBD2. V lost 7 bases and J lost 9; bases outside the gene matches: 12. From germline, CDR1 is LNHDA and CDR2 SQIVND (reference sequence). This CDR3 is built from 15 residues. The CDR3 DNA is TGTGCCAGTAATCTGCTAGCGGGAGAAGTTGGTGAGCAGTTCTTC. This gives the protein CASNLLAGEVGEQFF. The full variable domain, its missing parts supplied by reference TRBV19 and TRBJ2-1, is DGGITQSPKYLFRKEGQNVTLSCEQNLNHDAMYWYRQDPGQGLRLIYYSQIVNDFQKGDIAEGYSVSREKKESFPLTVTSAQKNPTAFYLCASNLLAGEVGEQFFGPGTRLTVL.